This T cell receptor (beta chain) was sequenced during a study of blood T cells in healthy people across ages. Study summary: About one barcoded TCR beta cDNA was captured per two T cells.

In the case of this clonotype: Its specificity is not known.

This CDR3 is 13 amino acids long. The germline V gene has CDR1 DFQATT and CDR2 SNEGSKA (reference sequence). V shed 6 bases and J shed 1 base, with 10 bases lying between them. For the second PCR, which ran for about 6 to 11 cycles, a sample-barcoded 5' primer and a J-beta primer mix were used. A template-switch adaptor containing 12 random nucleotides labeled each cDNA molecule. TCRdb called the 5' RACE reads again in MiXCR, with one record for every CDR3 protein. The data hold approximately 1.5 million distinct CDR3 sequences, with 42% observed a single time. Study outcomes and limitations: Getting older went along with TCR beta diversity per million T cells dropping roughly linearly. PBMCs that were unsorted prevented a conclusive naive versus antigen-experienced comparison.

The sequence derives from a woman between 18 and 29 years old in good health. J is TRBJ2-4 and V is TRBV20-1; D is unresolved. The sample taken for sequencing was blood. The CDR3 DNA follows: TGCAGTGCCCTGCCGGCGGCCAAAAACATTCAGTACTTC. Its protein is CSALPAAKNIQYF.